This T cell receptor (beta chain) was recorded in a study of cytomegalovirus exposure and HLA in healthy donors. The CDR3 has 14 residues. Per the germline V gene, CDR1 is LNHNV and CDR2 is YYDKDF (reference sequence). Trimming left V 4 bases short and J 6 bases short, with 15 bases between. Amplification used 60 Vbeta primers and 13 Jbeta primers. Assay: immunoSEQ multiplex PCR; the TCRdb copy retains only in-frame clones and omits some. The table for this sample gives about 110,000 clones. The sequenced material came from PBMCs. The chain is built from TRBV15 and TRBJ1-1; D unclear. This sequence was found in a man between 18 and 29 years old in good health and CMV-seronegative. The CDR3 DNA reads TGTGCCACCAGCAAGCCCACAGAAACTTCTGAAGCTTTCTTT. Protein product: CATSKPTETSEAFF.